The clone carrying this T cell receptor (beta chain) is large. Its antigen is unknown. The record originates from a study of T cells after posttransplantation cyclophosphamide. Study-wide findings and caveats: Donor CD8+ memory clones often dominated recipient blood repertoires at later times. After PTCy, TRB diversity resembled that of CNI/methotrexate controls.

Cyclophosphamide on days +3 and +4 followed busulfan-fludarabine conditioning and a marrow graft. The CDR3 is 14 amino acids. Germline CDR1 reads MNHEY; CDR2 reads SVGAGI. Trimming removed 6 bases at V and 2 bases at J, with 11 bases between. Assay: immunoSEQ multiplex PCR; the TCRdb copy retains only in-frame clones and omits some. This repertoire holds about 14,000 clones, and none appear only once. Sequencing was performed on PBMCs, taken 950 to 1,200 days after allogeneic stem cell transplant with posttransplant cyclophosphamide. V gene TRBV6-5 combines with J gene TRBJ1-3, with D possibly TRBD1 on 5 matching bases. This sequence originates from a female patient in her 40s who received an allogeneic stem cell transplant from a related donor, was CMV-positive, and had no GVHD. A share of the T cells may be of graft donor origin. The CDR3 here is CASRRGRPGNTIYF. The CDR3, as DNA: TGTGCCAGCAGGCGGGGGAGGCCTGGAAACACCATATATTTT.